The 32 T cell receptor beta chains below come from one sample, sequenced in a study of blood T cell repertoires in COVID-19. Profiled with immunoSEQ multiplex PCR; TCRdb holds only in-frame clones, not every one. The sample has roughly 150,000 clones; under 90% are singletons. The specimen was peripheral blood. These receptors all stem from a woman of 80 years or more with active or convalescent COVID-19.

The CDR3 nucleotides are TGTGCCAGCAAGACTAGCGGGAGTGGGGGCGAGCAGTACTTC. Protein sequence: CASKTSGSGGEQYF. This chain links TRBV7-3 with TRBJ2-7; TRBD2 agrees at 12 bases. The CDR3 sequence is 14 residues long. Germline values: CDR1 SGHTA, CDR2 FQGTGA. Trimming removed 7 bases from V and 6 bases from J; junction bases left unmatched: 7.

CDR3 DNA: TGTGCCAGTAGTATTCAACAGAACTATGGCTACACCTTC. It yields the protein CASSIQQNYGYTF. The gene calls are TRBV19 and TRBJ1-2; no reliable D call. CDR1 and CDR2 from the germline V gene are LNHDA and SQIVND (reference sequence). CDR3 size: 13 residues. Deletions cut 3 bases from V and 2 bases from J, with 7 bases between. The full variable domain, with the rest looked up from reference TRBV19 and TRBJ1-2, is DGGITQSPKYLFRKEGQNVTLSCEQNLNHDAMYWYRQDPGQGLRLIYYSQIVNDFQKGDIAEGYSVSREKKESFPLTVTSAQKNPTAFYLCASSIQQNYGYTFGSGTRLTVV.

The V gene is TRBV24-1, the J gene TRBJ2-2; possible D gene TRBD1, 6 bases. Trimming shortened V by 4 bases and J by 3 bases, and 14 bases separated the two germline ends. Germline loops: CDR1 KGHDR, CDR2 SFDVKD. The CDR3 totals 16 residues. Written as DNA, the CDR3 is TGTGCCACCAGTGACTCGGGCAGGGGTTACACCGGGGAGCTGTTTTTT. It is translated as CATSDSGRGYTGELFF.

This clone was counted a few times. The V gene is TRBV6-5, the J gene TRBJ1-5; the D gene is possibly TRBD1 (5 bases). Trimming removed 2 bases at V and 5 bases at J, with 16 bases between. The CDR3 is 16 amino acids. Germline loops: CDR1 MNHEY, CDR2 SVGAGI. CDR3 bases: TGTGCCAGCAGTTACCTCCGGGACGGGGGGTATCAGCCCCAGCATTTT. Protein product: CASSYLRDGGYQPQHF.

V is TRBV5-1 and J is TRBJ2-7; 12 nucleotides line up with TRBD1. V lost 4 bases and J lost 4; bases outside the gene matches: 9. This CDR3 spans 16 amino acids. Germline lookup yields CDR1 SGHRS and CDR2 YFSETQ. DNA of the CDR3: TGCGCCAGCAGCGCCGAACCGGGACAGGGGGCGTACGAGCAGTACTTC. Its translation: CASSAEPGQGAYEQYF. Full variable domain (remainder filled in from reference TRBV5-1 and TRBJ2-7): KAGVTQTPRYLIKTRGQQVTLSCSPISGHRSVSWYQQTPGQGLQFLFEYFSETQRNKGNFPGRFSGRQFSNSRSEMNVSTLELGDSALYLCASSAEPGQGAYEQYFGPGTRLTVT.

This chain uses TRBV5-1 with TRBJ1-2, with D uncertain. Trimming stripped 4 bases from V and 8 bases from J, with 9 bases between. The CDR3 length is 11 residues. Germline CDR1 and CDR2: SGHRS and YFSETQ. CDR3 sequence (DNA): TGCGCCAGCAGCGCGGGGATAGGCTACACCTTC. Protein sequence: CASSAGIGYTF.

The chain couples TRBV5-4 to TRBJ2-7, with D perhaps matching TRBD1 (6 bases). Germline V lookup: CDR1 SGHNT, CDR2 YYREEE (reference sequence). The V and J ends lost 3 bases and 7 bases respectively, with 14 bases between them. The CDR3 has 13 amino acids. For the CDR3, the DNA is TGTGCCAGCAGCTCGGCCGGGACACAGGAGCAGTACTTC. It translates to CASSSAGTQEQYF.

The chain employs TRBV5-1 and TRBJ2-6, with TRBD1 matching 8 bases. Germline assignment: CDR1 SGHRS and CDR2 YFSETQ. Trimming removed 4 bases from V and 0 bases from J; junction bases left unmatched: 12. The CDR3 runs 19 residues. CDR3 bases: TGCGCCAGCAGCCTGGCGCAGGGGGCAAGAAGCTCTGGGGCCAACGTCCTGACTTTC. This translates into CASSLAQGARSSGANVLTF.

The chain couples TRBV12-5 to TRBJ1-5; perhaps TRBD1 as D (5 bases). This CDR3 contains 15 residues. Trimming shortened V by 6 bases and J by 0 bases, and 12 bases separated the two germline ends. CDR1 and CDR2 from the germline V gene are LGHNT and FRNRAP. This chain's CDR3 is CASGQGHYSNQPQHF. The CDR3 DNA sequence: TGTGCTAGTGGCCAAGGACACTATAGCAATCAGCCCCAGCATTTT.

This chain connects TRBV5-1 to TRBJ1-2; D ambiguous. CDR1 SGHRS and CDR2 YFSETQ come from the germline V gene. The CDR3 is 13 residues long. V was shortened by 7 bases and J by 7 bases, with 17 bases between the two germline ends. The CDR3: CASGPQVRRGYTF. For the CDR3, the DNA is TGCGCCAGCGGCCCGCAGGTCCGACGTGGCTACACCTTC.

J is TRBJ2-1 and V is TRBV20-1, with a tentative D call TRBD1 (5 bases). Germline V gives CDR1 DFQATT, CDR2 SNEGSKA (reference sequence). Trimming took off 5 bases at V and 7 bases at J, with 9 bases between the two ends. This CDR3 contains 11 residues. The CDR3 coding sequence is TGCAGTGCTGACAGTATTAATGAGCAGTTCTTC. It translates to CSADSINEQFF.

The V call is TRBV2, the J call TRBJ1-5, with a weak D call TRBD1 (6 bases). The germline CDR1 and CDR2 sequences are SNHLY and FYNNEI. V lost 7 bases, J lost 6 bases, and 19 bases lay in between. The CDR3 covers 15 residues. The CDR3 sequence is CASTEGRGLAQPQHF. In DNA, the CDR3 is TGTGCCAGCACCGAGGGCAGGGGCTTGGCTCAGCCCCAGCATTTT.

The rearrangement links TRBV14 to TRBJ2-5; D unresolved. The CDR3 loop spans 14 amino acids. Germline V gene sequence: CDR1 SGHDN, CDR2 FVKESK. Trimming left V 3 bases short and J 0 bases short, with 8 bases between. For the CDR3, the DNA is TGTGCCAGCAGCCAGATACAGTACCAAGAGACCCAGTACTTC. Amino acids: CASSQIQYQETQYF.

The rearrangement uses TRBV6-6 and TRBJ2-2, with a weak D call TRBD1 (6 bases). V was trimmed by 0 bases and J by 6 bases, leaving 8 bases between them. The CDR3 runs 14 residues. The V gene's germline CDR1 is MNHNY and CDR2 SVGAGI (reference sequence). The CDR3 protein is CASSYSKGAGELFF. Here the CDR3 DNA reads TGTGCCAGCAGTTACTCGAAGGGGGCCGGGGAGCTGTTTTTT.

The chain joins TRBV19 to TRBJ1-1; 7 bases are a match to TRBD1. J lost 4 bases, V lost 4 bases, and 18 bases had no gene match. Germline CDR1 LNHDA, CDR2 SQIVND (reference sequence). The CDR3 is 18 amino acids. CDR3 in DNA: TGTGCCAGTAGTAATAGGGCCCGGGTCAGGGGGTCCGGCACTGAAGCTTTCTTT. It translates to CASSNRARVRGSGTEAFF.

The chain links TRBV11-2 to TRBJ2-1, with 9 nucleotides matching TRBD2. This CDR3 is 13 amino acids long. Unmatched junction bases numbered 8, after V lost 5 bases and J lost 12 bases. The germline CDR1 and CDR2 sequences are SGHAT and FQNNGV. CDR3 nucleotide sequence: TGTGCCAGCAGCCCCAGCGGCGGGAGGGGGCAGTTCTTC. Amino acid sequence: CASSPSGGRGQFF.

The genes are TRBV7-3 and TRBJ2-1; 8 nucleotides line up with TRBD1. Unmatched junction bases numbered 5, after V lost 6 bases and J lost 4 bases. This CDR3 spans 14 amino acids. CDR1 and CDR2 (germline): SGHTA, FQGTGA. CDR3: CASRSQGAYNEQFF. The CDR3 DNA follows: TGTGCCAGCAGATCCCAGGGGGCTTACAATGAGCAGTTCTTC.

This clone was observed once. CDR3 loop: CASSQQGVDTEAFF. The CDR3 bases are TGTGCCAGCAGTCAACAGGGCGTTGACACTGAAGCTTTCTTT. The chain uses TRBV6-5 and TRBJ1-1; TRBD1 is a possible D gene (6 bases). The CDR3 sequence is 14 residues long. The germline V and J ends were trimmed by 5 bases and 3 bases, with 13 bases remaining between them. Germline V gene data show CDR1 as MNHEY and CDR2 as SVGAGI.

V gene TRBV28 combines with J gene TRBJ2-5; 8 nucleotides align to TRBD2. From germline, CDR1 is MDHEN and CDR2 SYDVKM. The V gene end was trimmed by 6 bases and the J gene end by 7 bases; junction bases not matched to a gene: 7. The CDR3 spans 13 residues. CDR3 nucleotide sequence: TGTGCCAGCAGATCAGCGGGAGAAGGGACCCAGTACTTC. Its translation is CASRSAGEGTQYF.

The chain recombines TRBV3-1 (or the pseudogene TRBV3-2) with TRBJ2-7, with D possibly being TRBD2 (6 bases). V shed 6 bases and J shed 1 base, with 13 bases lying between them. Germline V CDR1 and CDR2: LGHDT, YNNKEL (reference sequence). The CDR3 length is 14 residues. The CDR3 is CASRARDLSYEQYF. The DNA for the CDR3 is TGTGCCAGCAGGGCTAGGGACTTGTCCTACGAGCAGTACTTC.

The chain is built from TRBV4-1 and TRBJ2-2, with TRBD1 identical over 8 bases. The J segment lost 7 bases and the V segment lost 3 bases, leaving 4 bases of the junction unmatched. This CDR3 is built from 14 residues. Germline-derived CDR1 and CDR2 are MGHRA and YSYEKL. CDR3 sequence (DNA): TGCGCCAGCAGCCAGGACAGGGACAGCGGGGAGCTGTTTTTT. Translated, it gives CASSQDRDSGELFF.

This clone was counted only a few times. This sequence joins TRBV7-7 and TRBJ2-2; TRBD1 agrees at 11 bases. Germline V CDR1 and CDR2: SSHAT, FNYEAQ (reference sequence). The CDR3 is 18 residues long. V trimming: 0 bases; J trimming: 4 bases; junction bases outside the gene matches: 7. This chain's CDR3 is CASSLAPLGTGGTGELFF. The CDR3 DNA follows: TGTGCCAGCAGCTTAGCGCCTTTAGGGACAGGGGGCACCGGGGAGCTGTTTTTT.

This clone was detected only a few times. The chain joins TRBV5-1 to TRBJ1-6, with 7 positions matching TRBD1. Trimming cost V 4 bases and J 8 bases; bases outside gene matches: 9. CDR1 is SGHRS, CDR2 YFSETQ, per germline. The CDR3 is 15 residues long. CDR3 bases: TGCGCCAGCAGCAACGGAGGAGGGGGCGATTCACCCCTCCACTTT. It encodes CASSNGGGGDSPLHF.

V and J are TRBV9 and TRBJ1-3, with a weak D call TRBD1 (6 bases). Per germline, CDR1 SGDLS and CDR2 YYNGEE. Trimming cost V 1 base and J 1 base, with 9 bases left between them. This CDR3 is built from 15 residues. CDR3 in amino acids: CASSVRQGSGNTIYF. In nucleotides, the CDR3 is TGTGCCAGCAGCGTACGCCAGGGGTCTGGAAACACCATATATTTT.

The rearrangement uses TRBV3-1 (or the pseudogene TRBV3-2) and TRBJ1-2, with 8 nucleotides matching TRBD1. Germline lookup yields CDR1 LGHDT and CDR2 YNNKEL (reference sequence). With V trimmed by 6 bases and J by 5 bases, 5 bases remained unmatched. The CDR3 covers 13 residues. The CDR3: CASSSQGAYGYTF. CDR3 DNA: TGTGCCAGCAGTTCCCAGGGGGCATATGGCTACACCTTC.

This sequence joins TRBV28 and TRBJ1-2; weak D call: TRBD1 (5 bases). The germline CDR1 and CDR2 sequences are MDHEN and SYDVKM. V was pared by 4 bases and J by 8 bases, with 20 bases between. This CDR3 is 15 amino acids long. In DNA form, the CDR3 reads TGTGCCAGCAGTTCACCGCGGAAAGGGGCGTTGGGCTACACCTTC. It specifies CASSSPRKGALGYTF.

The chain employs TRBV18 and TRBJ2-7; 7 nucleotides match TRBD1. CDR1 and CDR2 (germline): KGHSH, LQKENI. Germline trimming cut 3 bases from V and 3 bases from J; bases unmatched to any gene: 2. The CDR3 extends over 13 amino acids. CDR3 amino acids: CASSPGTDYEQYF. The CDR3 coding sequence is TGTGCCAGCTCACCCGGGACAGACTACGAGCAGTACTTC.

The V call is TRBV19, the J call TRBJ2-3; TRBD1 might be the D (6 bases). Germline V gives CDR1 LNHDA, CDR2 SQIVND (reference sequence). The CDR3 spans 16 residues. Trimming stripped 5 bases from V and 4 bases from J, with 19 bases between. Here the CDR3 reads CASSPSKTQGSDTQYF. CDR3 nucleotides: TGTGCCAGTAGTCCCTCGAAGACGCAGGGGTCAGATACGCAGTATTTT.

The J gene is TRBJ2-1, the V gene TRBV5-1, with 10 positions matching TRBD1. J gave up 5 bases and V 5 bases, and 4 bases lay outside the gene matches. The CDR3 is 14 amino acids. Germline V lookup: CDR1 SGHRS, CDR2 YFSETQ. DNA of the CDR3: TGCGCCAGCAGTTGGGACAGGGGAGACAATGAGCAGTTCTTC. Translated, it gives CASSWDRGDNEQFF. Complete variable domain (other parts from reference TRBV5-1 and TRBJ2-1): KAGVTQTPRYLIKTRGQQVTLSCSPISGHRSVSWYQQTPGQGLQFLFEYFSETQRNKGNFPGRFSGRQFSNSRSEMNVSTLELGDSALYLCASSWDRGDNEQFFGPGTRLTVL.

The sample holds one count of this clone. The chain combines TRBV3-1 (or the pseudogene TRBV3-2) with TRBJ1-6; possibly TRBD1 for D (6 bases). Germline CDR1 and CDR2: LGHDT and YNNKEL (reference sequence). The V and J ends lost 0 bases and 5 bases respectively, with 8 bases between them. CDR3 length equals 15 residues. The CDR3 coding sequence is TGTGCCAGCAGCCAAGATCGACAGGATAATTCACCCCTCCACTTT. This codes for CASSQDRQDNSPLHF.

V usage is TRBV27 and J usage is TRBJ1-5; D is unclear. CDR3 length equals 15 residues. V lost 5 bases and J 6 bases, leaving 17 bases between the germline ends. Germline lookup yields CDR1 MNHEY and CDR2 SMNVEV (reference sequence). The CDR3 DNA sequence: TGTGCCAGCAGTCCCCGGTCGGGTTGGAGTCAGCCCCAGCATTTT. It yields the protein CASSPRSGWSQPQHF.

The rearrangement links TRBV19 to TRBJ2-7; 12 bases match TRBD1. The CDR3 sequence is 14 residues long. The ends lost 4 bases at V and 6 bases at J; junction bases unmatched: 4. From germline, CDR1 is LNHDA and CDR2 SQIVND (reference sequence). CDR3 sequence (DNA): TGTGCCAGTAGTACCCCGGGACAGGGGGCCGAGCAGTACTTC. Amino acid sequence: CASSTPGQGAEQYF.